This T cell receptor beta chain was documented in a study of Ad26.COV2.S vaccination and SARS-CoV-2 variants. Whole-study context: Donor allocation was to the COV1001 Ad26.COV2.S trial arm. Ad26.COV2.S was injected intramuscularly once or twice, 56 days apart. General observations from the study: Similar non-spike TCR breadth was observed in recipients of vaccine and of placebo. Participants in the vaccine arm had higher spike-specific TCR breadth; placebo recipients had lower.

About this clone: Its target is not known. The junction departs from the called germline gene at one end, perhaps through a read error.

Measured with immunoSEQ multiplex PCR; TCRdb has only the in-frame clones, and not every one. The sample holds some 240,000 clones, roughly nine tenths seen once. Treatment meaning: about 20 received Ad26.COV2.S at low or high dose, single or two shots; a few received placebo; per-sample allocation not given. Material that was analyzed had been drawn on day 63 after the first vaccine or placebo injection. Germline V gene lookup returns CDR1 SGHTA and CDR2 FQGNSA. This CDR3 spans 15 amino acids. Sequences were derived from peripheral blood, sampled in a trial of Ad26.COV2.S vaccine versus placebo. V gene TRBV7-2 combines with J gene TRBJ2-1; 7 nucleotides align to TRBD2. This sequence originates from a person between 18 and 59 years old who received the Ad26.COV2.S COVID-19 vaccine or a placebo. CDR3 in amino acids: CVSTGRAGDYNEQFF. Here the CDR3 DNA reads TGTGTCAGCACCGGACGCGCGGGGGACTACAATGAGCAGTTCTTC.